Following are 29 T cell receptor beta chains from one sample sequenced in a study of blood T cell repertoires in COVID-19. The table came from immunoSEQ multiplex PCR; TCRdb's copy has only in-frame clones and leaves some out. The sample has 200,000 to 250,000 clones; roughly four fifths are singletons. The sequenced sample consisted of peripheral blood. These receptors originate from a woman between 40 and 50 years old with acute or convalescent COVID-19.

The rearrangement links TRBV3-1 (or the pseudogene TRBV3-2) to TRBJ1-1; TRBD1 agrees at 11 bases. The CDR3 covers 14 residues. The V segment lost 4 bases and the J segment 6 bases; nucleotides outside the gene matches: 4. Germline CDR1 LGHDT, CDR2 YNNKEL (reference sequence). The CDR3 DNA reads TGTGCCAGCAGCCGAGGACAGGGGGCGGCTGAAGCTTTCTTT. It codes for CASSRGQGAAEAFF.

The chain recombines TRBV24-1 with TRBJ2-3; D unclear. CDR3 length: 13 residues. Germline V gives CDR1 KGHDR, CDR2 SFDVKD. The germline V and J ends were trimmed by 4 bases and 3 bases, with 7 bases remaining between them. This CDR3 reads CATSDPNTDTQYF. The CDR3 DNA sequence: TGTGCCACCAGTGACCCCAATACAGATACGCAGTATTTT.

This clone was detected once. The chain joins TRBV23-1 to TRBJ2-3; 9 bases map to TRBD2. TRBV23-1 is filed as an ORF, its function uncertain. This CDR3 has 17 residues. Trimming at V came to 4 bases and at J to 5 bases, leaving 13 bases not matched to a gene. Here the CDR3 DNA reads TGCGCCAGCAGTCCCCCTCGGGGCGGGGGGGACCTAGATACGCAGTATTTT. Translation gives CASSPPRGGGDLDTQYF.

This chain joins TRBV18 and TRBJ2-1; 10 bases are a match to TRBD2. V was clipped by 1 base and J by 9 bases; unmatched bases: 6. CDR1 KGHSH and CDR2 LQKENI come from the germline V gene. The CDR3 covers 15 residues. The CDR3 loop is CASSPQSGRGSEQFF. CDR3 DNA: TGTGCCAGCTCACCACAGAGCGGGAGGGGTAGTGAGCAGTTCTTC.

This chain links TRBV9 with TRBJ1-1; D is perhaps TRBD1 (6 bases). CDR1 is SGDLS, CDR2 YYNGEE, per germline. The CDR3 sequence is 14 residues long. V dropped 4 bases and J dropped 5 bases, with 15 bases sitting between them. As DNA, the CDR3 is TGTGCCAGCAGCACCACAGGGAGGGGAACTGAAGCTTTCTTT. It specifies CASSTTGRGTEAFF. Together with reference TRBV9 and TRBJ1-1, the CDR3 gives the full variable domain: DSGVTQTPKHLITATGQRVTLRCSPRSGDLSVYWYQQSLDQGLQFLIQYYNGEERAKGNILERFSAQQFPDLHSELNLSSLELGDSALYFCASSTTGRGTEAFFGQGTRLTVV.

The chain's CDR3 is CASSLGGTYNEQFF. Here the CDR3 DNA reads TGTGCCAGCAGCTTAGGCGGGACGTACAATGAGCAGTTCTTC. The chain uses TRBV11-2 and TRBJ2-1; a weak D match, TRBD2 (6 bases). CDR3 length equals 14 residues. Trimming stripped 1 base from V and 4 bases from J, with 8 bases between. CDR1 and CDR2 from the germline V gene are SGHAT and FQNNGV.

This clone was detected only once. This CDR3 is CAYSPGQGNYGYTF. Here the CDR3 DNA reads TGTGCCTACAGCCCGGGACAGGGGAACTATGGCTACACCTTC. J is TRBJ1-2 and V is TRBV10-3, with 10 bases identical to TRBD1. Germline V gives CDR1 ENHRY, CDR2 SYGVKD. Trimming took 11 bases from V and 2 from J; bases not matched to a gene: 8. This CDR3 spans 14 amino acids.

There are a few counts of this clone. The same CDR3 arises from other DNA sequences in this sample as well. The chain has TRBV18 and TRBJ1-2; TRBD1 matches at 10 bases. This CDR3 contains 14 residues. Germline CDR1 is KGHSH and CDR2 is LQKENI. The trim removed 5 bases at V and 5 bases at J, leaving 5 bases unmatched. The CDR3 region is CASSLDRGNYGYTF. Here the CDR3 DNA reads TGTGCCAGCTCATTGGACAGGGGGAATTATGGCTACACCTTC.

The CDR3 nucleotides read TGTGCTAGTGGCGGCGGGCTTAGCAATCAGCCCCAGCATTTT. Protein: CASGGGLSNQPQHF. The V call is TRBV12-5, the J call TRBJ1-5; D is uncertain. The V end was cut by 6 bases, the J end by 0 bases, with 9 bases between. Germline CDR1 is LGHNT and CDR2 is FRNRAP. The CDR3 is 14 amino acids.

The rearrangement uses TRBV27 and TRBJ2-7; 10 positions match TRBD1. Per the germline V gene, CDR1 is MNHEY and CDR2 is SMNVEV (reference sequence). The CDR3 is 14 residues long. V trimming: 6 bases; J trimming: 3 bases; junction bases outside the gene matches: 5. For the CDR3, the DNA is TGTGCCAGCAGGCCGGGACAGGGGCTCTACGAGCAGTACTTC. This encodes CASRPGQGLYEQYF.

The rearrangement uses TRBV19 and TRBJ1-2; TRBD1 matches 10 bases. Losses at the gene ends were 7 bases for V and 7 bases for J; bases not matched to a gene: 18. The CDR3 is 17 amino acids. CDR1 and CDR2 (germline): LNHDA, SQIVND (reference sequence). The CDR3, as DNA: TGTGCCAGTACTTATTTTGTCCGGAGACAGGGGGCACCTGGCTACACCTTC. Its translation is CASTYFVRRQGAPGYTF.

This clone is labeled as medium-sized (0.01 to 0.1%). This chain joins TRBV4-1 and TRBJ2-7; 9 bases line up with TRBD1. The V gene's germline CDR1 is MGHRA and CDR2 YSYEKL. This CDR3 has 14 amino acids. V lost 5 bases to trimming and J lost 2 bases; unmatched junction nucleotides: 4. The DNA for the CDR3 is TGCGCCAGCAGCTTCGGACAGGGGACCTACGAGCAGTACTTC. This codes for CASSFGQGTYEQYF.

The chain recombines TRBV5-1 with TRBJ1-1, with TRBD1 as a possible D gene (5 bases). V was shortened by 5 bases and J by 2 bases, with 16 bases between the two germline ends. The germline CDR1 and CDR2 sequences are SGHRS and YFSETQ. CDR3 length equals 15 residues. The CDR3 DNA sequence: TGCGCCAGCAGTTCCGCGACCCAGGGAAACACTGAAGCTTTCTTT. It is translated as CASSSATQGNTEAFF.

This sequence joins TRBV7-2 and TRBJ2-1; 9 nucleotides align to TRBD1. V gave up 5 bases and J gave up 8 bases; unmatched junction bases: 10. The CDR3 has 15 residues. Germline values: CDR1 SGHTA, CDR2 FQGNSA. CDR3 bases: TGTGCCAGCAGCCTAAACAGGGGGCCGTTGTATGAGCAGTTCTTC. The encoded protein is CASSLNRGPLYEQFF. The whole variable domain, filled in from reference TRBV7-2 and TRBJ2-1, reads GAGVSQSPSNKVTEKGKDVELRCDPISGHTALYWYRQSLGQGLEFLIYFQGNSAPDKSGLPSDRFSAERTGGSVSTLTIQRTQQEDSAVYLCASSLNRGPLYEQFFGPGTRLTVL.

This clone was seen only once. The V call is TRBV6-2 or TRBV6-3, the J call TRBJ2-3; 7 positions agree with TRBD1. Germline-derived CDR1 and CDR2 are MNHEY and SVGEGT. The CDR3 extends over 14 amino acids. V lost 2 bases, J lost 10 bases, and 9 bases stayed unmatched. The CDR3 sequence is CASSYARQGAAQYF. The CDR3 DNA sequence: TGTGCCAGCAGTTACGCTAGACAGGGTGCGGCGCAGTATTTT.

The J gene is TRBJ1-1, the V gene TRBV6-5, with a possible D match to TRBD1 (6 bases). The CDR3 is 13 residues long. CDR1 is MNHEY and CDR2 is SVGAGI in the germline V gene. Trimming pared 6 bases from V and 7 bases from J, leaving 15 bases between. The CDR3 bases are TGTGCCAGCAGGGGACACGGTGAGATTGAAGCTTTCTTT. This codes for CASRGHGEIEAFF.

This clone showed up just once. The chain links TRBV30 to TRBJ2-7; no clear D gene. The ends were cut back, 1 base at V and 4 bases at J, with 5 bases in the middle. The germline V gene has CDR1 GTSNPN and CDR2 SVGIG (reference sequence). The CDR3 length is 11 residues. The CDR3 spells CAWSGPYEQYF. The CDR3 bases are TGTGCCTGGAGTGGGCCGTACGAGCAGTACTTC.

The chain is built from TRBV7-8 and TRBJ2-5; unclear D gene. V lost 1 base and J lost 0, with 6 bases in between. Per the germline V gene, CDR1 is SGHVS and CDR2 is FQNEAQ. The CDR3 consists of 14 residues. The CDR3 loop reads CASSLDPYQETQYF. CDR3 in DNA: TGTGCCAGCAGCTTAGATCCGTACCAAGAGACCCAGTACTTC.

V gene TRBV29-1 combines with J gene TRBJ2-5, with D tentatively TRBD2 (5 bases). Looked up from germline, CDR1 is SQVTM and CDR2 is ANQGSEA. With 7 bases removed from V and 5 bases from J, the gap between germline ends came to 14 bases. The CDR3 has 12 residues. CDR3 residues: CSASERRETQYF. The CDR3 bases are TGCAGCGCCTCAGAGCGGAGGGAGACCCAGTACTTC.

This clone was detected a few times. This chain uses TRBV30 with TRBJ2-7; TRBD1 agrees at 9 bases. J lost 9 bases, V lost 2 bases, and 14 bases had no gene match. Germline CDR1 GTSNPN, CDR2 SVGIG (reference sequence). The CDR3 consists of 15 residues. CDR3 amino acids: CAWSPSPGTGSAQYF. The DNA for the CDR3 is TGTGCCTGGAGTCCTAGTCCCGGGACAGGGTCCGCGCAGTACTTC.

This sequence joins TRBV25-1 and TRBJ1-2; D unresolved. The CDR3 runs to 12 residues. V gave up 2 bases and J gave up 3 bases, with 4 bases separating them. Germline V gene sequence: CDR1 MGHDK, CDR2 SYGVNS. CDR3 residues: CASSEPDYGYTF. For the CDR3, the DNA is TGTGCCAGCAGTGAACCGGACTATGGCTACACCTTC.

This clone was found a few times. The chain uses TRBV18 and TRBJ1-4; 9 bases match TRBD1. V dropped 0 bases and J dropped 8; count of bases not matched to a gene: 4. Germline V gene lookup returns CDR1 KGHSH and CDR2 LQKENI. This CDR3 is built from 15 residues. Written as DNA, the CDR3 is TGTGCCAGCTCACCACCGGGACAGGGAGGAGAAAAACTGTTTTTT. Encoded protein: CASSPPGQGGEKLFF.

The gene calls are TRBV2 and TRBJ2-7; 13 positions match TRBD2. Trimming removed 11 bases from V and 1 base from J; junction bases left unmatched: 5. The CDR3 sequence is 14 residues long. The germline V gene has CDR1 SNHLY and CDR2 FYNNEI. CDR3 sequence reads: CASRTSGGSYEQYF. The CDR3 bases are TGTGCCTCCCGGACTAGCGGGGGATCCTACGAGCAGTACTTC.

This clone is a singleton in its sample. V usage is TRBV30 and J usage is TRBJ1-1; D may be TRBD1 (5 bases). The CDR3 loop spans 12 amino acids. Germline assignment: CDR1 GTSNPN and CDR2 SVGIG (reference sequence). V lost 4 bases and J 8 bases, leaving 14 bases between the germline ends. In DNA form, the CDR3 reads TGTGCCTGGACGACAGCAATAGGAGAAGCTTTCTTT. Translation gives CAWTTAIGEAFF.

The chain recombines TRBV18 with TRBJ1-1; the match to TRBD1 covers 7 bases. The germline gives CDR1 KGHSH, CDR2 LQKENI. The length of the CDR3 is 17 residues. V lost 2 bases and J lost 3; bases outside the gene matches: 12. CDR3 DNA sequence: TGTGCCAGCTCACCAGAGACAGGGCGTATTTATGACACTGAAGCTTTCTTT. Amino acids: CASSPETGRIYDTEAFF.

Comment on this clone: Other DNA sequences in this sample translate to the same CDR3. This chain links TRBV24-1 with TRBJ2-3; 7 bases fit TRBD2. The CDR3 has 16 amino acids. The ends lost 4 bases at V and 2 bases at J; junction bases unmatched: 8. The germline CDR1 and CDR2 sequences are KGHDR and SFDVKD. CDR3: CATSDPSGRYTDTQYF. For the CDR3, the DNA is TGTGCCACCAGTGACCCTAGCGGACGATACACAGATACGCAGTATTTT.

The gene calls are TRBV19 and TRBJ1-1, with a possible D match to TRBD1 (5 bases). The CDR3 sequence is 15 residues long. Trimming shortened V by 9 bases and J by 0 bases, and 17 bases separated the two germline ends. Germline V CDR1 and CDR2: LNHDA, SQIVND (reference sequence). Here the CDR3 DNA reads TGTGCCAGCGGGGGGGGTACGGGACTGAACACTGAAGCTTTCTTT. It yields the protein CASGGGTGLNTEAFF.

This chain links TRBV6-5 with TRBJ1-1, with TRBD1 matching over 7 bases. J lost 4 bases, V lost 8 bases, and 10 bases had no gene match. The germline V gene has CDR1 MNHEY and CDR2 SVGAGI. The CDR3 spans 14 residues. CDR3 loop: CASRTGDEGTEAFF. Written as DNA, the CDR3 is TGTGCCAGCCGAACAGGGGATGAGGGCACTGAAGCTTTCTTT.

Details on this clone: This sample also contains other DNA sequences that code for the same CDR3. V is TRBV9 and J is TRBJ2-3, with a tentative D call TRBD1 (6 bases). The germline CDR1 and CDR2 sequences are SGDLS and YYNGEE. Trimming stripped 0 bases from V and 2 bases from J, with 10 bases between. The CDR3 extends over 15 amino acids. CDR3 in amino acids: CASSVEGGTTDTQYF. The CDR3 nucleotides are TGTGCCAGCAGCGTAGAAGGGGGAACCACAGATACGCAGTATTTT.